Sequencing of this T cell receptor beta chain was carried out in a study of OX40 agonist ivuxolimab in advanced cancers. About the research overall: Patients received ivuxolimab, an agonistic anti-OX40 (CD134) antibody. A diagnosis of hepatocellular carcinoma, melanoma, renal cell or head and neck cancer was present in dose-escalation patients.

This CDR3 comprises 17 residues. From germline, CDR1 is SGHTS and CDR2 YDEGEE. Trimming removed 4 bases from V and 7 bases from J; junction bases left unmatched: 12. Generated by immunoSEQ multiplex PCR, the TCRdb table keeps only in-frame clones and is missing some. This table holds over 45,000 clones, about 83% found once. Systemic immunosuppression or a history of autoimmune disease excluded patients. About this clone: Its antigen is unidentified.

Study results and limitations: Clonal expansion among partial responders at 0.1-3.0 mg/kg ranked near the lowest.

The J gene is TRBJ2-7, the V gene TRBV5-8; 15 bases agree with TRBD2. The sequences come from CD4+ or CD8+ T cells sorted from blood, collected in a trial of the OX40 agonist ivuxolimab. This clonotype was sampled from an adult with an advanced solid tumor such as melanoma, head and neck, liver or kidney cancer. DNA of the CDR3: TGTGCCAGCAGCCCGGGACTAGCGGGGGGACGGCCGGGAGAGCAGTACTTC. Its protein is CASSPGLAGGRPGEQYF.